The rows below give T cell receptor beta chains drawn from one sample of a study of blood T cell repertoires in COVID-19. Generated by immunoSEQ multiplex PCR, the TCRdb table keeps only in-frame clones and is missing some. The data hold over 80,000 clones, with about 89% observed a single time. Sequencing used peripheral blood. The receptors were gathered from a middle-aged man with acute or convalescent COVID-19. Both conserved end residues are part of each CDR3. D genes are given only for firm matches. Some rows mark clone size as missing; the rest say once, few, many or name a class of expanded clone.

j_call d_call v_call clone_size cdr3_nt cdr3_aa
TRBJ1-4 TRBD1 TRBV4-1 . TGCGCCAGCAGCCAAGTGGGACAGGGGGGTAGGACTAATGAAAAACTGTTTTTT CASSQVGQGGRTNEKLFF
TRBJ2-3 TRBD2 TRBV24-1 . TGTGCCACCAGTGGCCGGGCGGGAGAATCAGATACGCAGTATTTT CATSGRAGESDTQYF
TRBJ1-2 . TRBV7-8 . TGTGCCAGCAGCTTAGTAGAGACAGGAGTCTATGGCTACACCTTC CASSLVETGVYGYTF
TRBJ1-4 TRBD1 TRBV2 . TGTGCCAGCAAGGGGACAGGGATTGAAAAACTGTTTTTT CASKGTGIEKLFF
TRBJ1-1 . TRBV19 . TGTGCCAGTAGTATAGATGGGGGCCTGGGGACTGAAGCTTTCTTT CASSIDGGLGTEAFF
TRBJ2-1 TRBD2 TRBV18 . TGTGCCAGCTCCCCACGGACTAGCGGCTTCCTTTACAATGAGCAGTTCTTC CASSPRTSGFLYNEQFF
TRBJ2-1 TRBD2 TRBV24-1 once TGTGCCACCAGTGATTCCGGGACTACCAATGAGCAGTTCTTC CATSDSGTTNEQFF
TRBJ2-7 TRBD2 TRBV5-1 . TGCGCCAGCAGCCGGACTAGCGGGAGTCAGCAGTACTTC CASSRTSGSQQYF
TRBJ2-7 TRBD2 TRBV5-1 . TGCGCCAGCAGCTCCGGACTAGCGGGAGTTAGTCGAATGGGCGAGCAGTACTTC CASSSGLAGVSRMGEQYF
TRBJ1-1 . TRBV7-2 . TGTGCCAGCAGCTTAGGGGCCGGAGGTACGAACACTGAAGCTTTCTTT CASSLGAGGTNTEAFF
TRBJ2-1 TRBD2 TRBV5-4 few TGTGCCAGCAGCTCTGGAGGGCCGGGACTAGCGGAGAGGGATGAGCAGTTCTTC CASSSGGPGLAERDEQFF
TRBJ1-1 . TRBV2 . TGTGCCAGCAGTGATGGCAAGAACACTGAAGCTTTCTTT CASSDGKNTEAFF
TRBJ2-1 TRBD2 TRBV9 . TGTGCCAGCAGCGCGATAGCGGGGTTCAATGAGCAGTTCTTC CASSAIAGFNEQFF